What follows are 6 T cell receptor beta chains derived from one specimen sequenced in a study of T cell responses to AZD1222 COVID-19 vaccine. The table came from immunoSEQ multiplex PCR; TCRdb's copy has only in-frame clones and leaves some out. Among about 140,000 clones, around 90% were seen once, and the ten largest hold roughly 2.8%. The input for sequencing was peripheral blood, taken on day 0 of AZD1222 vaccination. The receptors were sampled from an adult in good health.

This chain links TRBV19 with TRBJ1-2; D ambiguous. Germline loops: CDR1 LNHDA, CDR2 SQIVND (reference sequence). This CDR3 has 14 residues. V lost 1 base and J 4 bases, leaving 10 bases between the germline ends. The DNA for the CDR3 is TGTGCCAGTAGTATAGGTGTCTCCCGCTATGGCTACACCTTC. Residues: CASSIGVSRYGYTF.

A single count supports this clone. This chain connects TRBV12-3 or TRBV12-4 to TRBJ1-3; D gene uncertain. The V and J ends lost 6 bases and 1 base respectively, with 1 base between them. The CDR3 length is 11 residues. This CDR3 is CASRSGNTIYF. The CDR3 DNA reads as TGTGCCAGCAGATCTGGAAACACCATATATTTT.

The CDR3 loop is CASSQGTVFSEAFF. Written as DNA, the CDR3 is TGTGCCAGCAGCCAAGGGACAGTCTTTTCTGAAGCTTTCTTT. The chain joins TRBV14 to TRBJ1-1; weak D call: TRBD1 (6 bases). V was cut by 1 base and J by 6 bases, with 12 bases left in between. From germline, CDR1 is SGHDN and CDR2 FVKESK. The CDR3 has 14 residues.

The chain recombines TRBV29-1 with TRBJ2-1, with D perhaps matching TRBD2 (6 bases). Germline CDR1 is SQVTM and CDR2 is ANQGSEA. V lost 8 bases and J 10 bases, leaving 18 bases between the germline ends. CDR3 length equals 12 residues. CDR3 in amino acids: CSHAATGEEQFF. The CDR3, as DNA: TGCAGCCACGCCGCCACGGGAGAGGAGCAGTTCTTC.

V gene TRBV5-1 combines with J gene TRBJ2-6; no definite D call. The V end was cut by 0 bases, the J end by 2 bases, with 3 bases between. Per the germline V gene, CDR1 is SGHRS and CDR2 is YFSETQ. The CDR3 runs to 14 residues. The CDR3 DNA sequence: TGCGCCAGCAGCTTGGGACCTGGGGCCAACGTCCTGACTTTC. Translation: CASSLGPGANVLTF.

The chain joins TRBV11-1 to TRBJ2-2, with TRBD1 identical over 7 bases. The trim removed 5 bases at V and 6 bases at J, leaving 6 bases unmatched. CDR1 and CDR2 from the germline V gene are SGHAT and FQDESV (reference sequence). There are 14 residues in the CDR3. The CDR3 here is CASSDIDRAGELFF. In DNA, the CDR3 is TGTGCCAGCAGCGATATAGACAGGGCCGGGGAGCTGTTTTTT.